What follows is one TCR beta chain and its context. The source of the sample is a study of T cell responses to AZD1222 COVID-19 vaccine. The protocol was immunoSEQ multiplex PCR, while the TCRdb copy is restricted to in-frame clones and leaves out a portion. The sample carries 84,000 or so clones, approximately 89% recorded once. Germline values: CDR1 SGHNT, CDR2 YYREEE (reference sequence). V dropped 6 bases and J dropped 3 bases, with 13 bases sitting between them. This CDR3 spans 13 amino acids. This chain links TRBV5-4 with TRBJ2-7, with a weak D call TRBD1 (6 bases). Sequenced material: peripheral blood, taken on day 0 of AZD1222 vaccination. The sequence was obtained from an adult in good health. CDR3 amino acids: CASTIDRNYEQYF. The CDR3 coding sequence is TGTGCCAGCACCATAGACAGGAACTACGAGCAGTACTTC.